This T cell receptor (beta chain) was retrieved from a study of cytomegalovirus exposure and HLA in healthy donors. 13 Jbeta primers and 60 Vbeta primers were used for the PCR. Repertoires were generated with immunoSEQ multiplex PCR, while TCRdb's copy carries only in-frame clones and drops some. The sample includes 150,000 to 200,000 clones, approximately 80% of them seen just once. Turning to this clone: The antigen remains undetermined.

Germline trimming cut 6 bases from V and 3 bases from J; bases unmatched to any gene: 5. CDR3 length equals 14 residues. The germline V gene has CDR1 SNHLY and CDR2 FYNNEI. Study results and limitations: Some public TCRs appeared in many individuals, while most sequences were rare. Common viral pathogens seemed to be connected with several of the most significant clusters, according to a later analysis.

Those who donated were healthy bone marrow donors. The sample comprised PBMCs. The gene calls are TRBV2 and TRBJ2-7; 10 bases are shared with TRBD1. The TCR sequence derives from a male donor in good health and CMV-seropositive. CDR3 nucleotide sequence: TGTGCCAGCAGGAGACAGGGGGCCTACTACGAGCAGTACTTC. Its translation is CASRRQGAYYEQYF.